The clone carrying this TCR beta chain was seen once. V was clipped by 1 base and J by 7 bases, with 10 bases between them. Germline lookup yields CDR1 KGHSH and CDR2 LQKENI. This CDR3 is built from 13 residues. TCRdb's table, derived via immunoSEQ multiplex PCR, lists solely in-frame clones and lacks some. The data show around 55,000 clones, with 77% seen just once and 6.3% held by the top ten. Cycle 7 day 1, cycle 4 day 1, and baseline were the timepoints at which blood was sampled. This sample is drawn from a study of OX40 agonist ivuxolimab in advanced cancers. For the study at large: Ivuxolimab is an agonistic anti-OX40 (CD134) antibody, and patients were treated with it.

The rearrangement joins TRBV18 to TRBJ1-1, with unresolved D. The TCR was taken from an adult with an advanced solid tumor such as melanoma, head and neck, liver or kidney cancer. This specimen consisted of CD4+ or CD8+ T cells sorted from blood, obtained in a trial of the OX40 agonist ivuxolimab. DNA for the CDR3: TGTGCCAGCTCACCACAGTATCAAAATGAAGCTTTCTTT. This codes for CASSPQYQNEAFF.